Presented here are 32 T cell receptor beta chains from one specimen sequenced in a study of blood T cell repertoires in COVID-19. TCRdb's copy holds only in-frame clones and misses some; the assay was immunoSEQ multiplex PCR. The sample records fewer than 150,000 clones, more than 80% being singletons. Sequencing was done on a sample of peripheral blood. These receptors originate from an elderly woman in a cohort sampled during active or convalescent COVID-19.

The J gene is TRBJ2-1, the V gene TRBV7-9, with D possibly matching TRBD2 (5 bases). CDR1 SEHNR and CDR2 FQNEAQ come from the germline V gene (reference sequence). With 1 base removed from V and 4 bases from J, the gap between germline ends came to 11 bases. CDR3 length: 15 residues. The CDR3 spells CASSLVTGNYNEQFF. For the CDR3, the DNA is TGTGCCAGCAGCTTAGTTACGGGGAATTACAATGAGCAGTTCTTC.

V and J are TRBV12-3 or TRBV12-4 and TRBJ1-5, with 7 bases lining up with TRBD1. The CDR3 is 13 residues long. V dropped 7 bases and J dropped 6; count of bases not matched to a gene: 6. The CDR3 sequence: CASTGGLTQPQHF. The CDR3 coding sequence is TGTGCCAGCACAGGGGGTTTAACTCAGCCCCAGCATTTT.

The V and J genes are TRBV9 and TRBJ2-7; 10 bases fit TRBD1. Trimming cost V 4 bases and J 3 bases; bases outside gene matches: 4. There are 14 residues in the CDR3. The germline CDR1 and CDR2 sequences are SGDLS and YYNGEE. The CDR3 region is CASSPRDRGYEQYF. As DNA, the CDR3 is TGTGCCAGCAGCCCCCGGGACAGGGGCTACGAGCAGTACTTC.

CDR3 in DNA: TGTGCCAGCAGCGTAGTCTTGAACACCGGGGAGCTGTTTTTT. It translates to CASSVVLNTGELFF. The chain uses TRBV9 and TRBJ2-2; D gene uncertain. Between the trimmed V and J ends, which lost 0 bases and 1 base, there was a span of 4 bases. Germline lookup yields CDR1 SGDLS and CDR2 YYNGEE. The CDR3 consists of 14 residues.

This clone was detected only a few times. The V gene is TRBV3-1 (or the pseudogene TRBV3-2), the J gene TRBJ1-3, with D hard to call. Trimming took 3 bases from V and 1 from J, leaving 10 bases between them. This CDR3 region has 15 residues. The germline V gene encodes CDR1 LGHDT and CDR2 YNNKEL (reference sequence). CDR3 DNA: TGTGCCAGCAGCCAGACCTCCGGGTCTGGAAACACCATATATTTT. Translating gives CASSQTSGSGNTIYF.

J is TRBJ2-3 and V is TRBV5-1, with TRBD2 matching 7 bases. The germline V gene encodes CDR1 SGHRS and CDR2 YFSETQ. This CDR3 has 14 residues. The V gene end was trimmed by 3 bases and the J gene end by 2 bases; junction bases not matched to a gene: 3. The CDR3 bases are TGCGCCAGCAGCTCAAGCGGGGACACAGATACGCAGTATTTT. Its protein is CASSSSGDTDTQYF.

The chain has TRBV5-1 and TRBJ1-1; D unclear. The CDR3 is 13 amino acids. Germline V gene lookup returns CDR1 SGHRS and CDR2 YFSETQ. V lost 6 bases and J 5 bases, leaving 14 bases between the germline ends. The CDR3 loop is CASNKGGDTEAFF. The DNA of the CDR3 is TGCGCCAGCAACAAAGGCGGGGATACTGAAGCTTTCTTT.

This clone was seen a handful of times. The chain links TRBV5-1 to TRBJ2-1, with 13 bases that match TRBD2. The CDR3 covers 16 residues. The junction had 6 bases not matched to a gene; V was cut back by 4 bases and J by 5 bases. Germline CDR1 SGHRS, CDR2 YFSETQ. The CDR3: CASSGGLAGDNNEQFF. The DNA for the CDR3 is TGCGCCAGCAGCGGAGGACTAGCGGGGGACAACAATGAGCAGTTCTTC. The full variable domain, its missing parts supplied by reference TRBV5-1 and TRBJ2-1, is KAGVTQTPRYLIKTRGQQVTLSCSPISGHRSVSWYQQTPGQGLQFLFEYFSETQRNKGNFPGRFSGRQFSNSRSEMNVSTLELGDSALYLCASSGGLAGDNNEQFFGPGTRLTVL.

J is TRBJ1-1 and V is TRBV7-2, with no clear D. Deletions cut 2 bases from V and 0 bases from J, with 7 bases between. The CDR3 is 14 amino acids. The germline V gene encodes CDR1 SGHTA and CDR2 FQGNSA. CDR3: CASSLHSMNTEAFF. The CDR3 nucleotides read TGTGCCAGCAGCTTACACAGCATGAACACTGAAGCTTTCTTT. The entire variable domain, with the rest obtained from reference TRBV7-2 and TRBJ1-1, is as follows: GAGVSQSPSNKVTEKGKDVELRCDPISGHTALYWYRQSLGQGLEFLIYFQGNSAPDKSGLPSDRFSAERTGGSVSTLTIQRTQQEDSAVYLCASSLHSMNTEAFFGQGTRLTVV.

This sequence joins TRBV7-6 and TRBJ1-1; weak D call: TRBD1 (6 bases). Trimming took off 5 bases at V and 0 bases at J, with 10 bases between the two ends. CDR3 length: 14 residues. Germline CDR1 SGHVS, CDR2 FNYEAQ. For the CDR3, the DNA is TGTGCCAGCAGCCTAGGACAGATGAACACTGAAGCTTTCTTT. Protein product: CASSLGQMNTEAFF.

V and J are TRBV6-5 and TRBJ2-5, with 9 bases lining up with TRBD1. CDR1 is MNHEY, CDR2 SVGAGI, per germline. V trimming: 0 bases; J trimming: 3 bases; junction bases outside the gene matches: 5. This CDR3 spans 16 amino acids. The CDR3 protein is CASSYSSTGGEETQYF. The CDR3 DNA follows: TGTGCCAGCAGTTACTCGTCGACAGGGGGTGAAGAGACCCAGTACTTC.

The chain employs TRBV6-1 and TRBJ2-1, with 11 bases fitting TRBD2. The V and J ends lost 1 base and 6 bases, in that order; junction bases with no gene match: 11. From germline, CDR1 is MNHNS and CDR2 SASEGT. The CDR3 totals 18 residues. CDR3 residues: CASSEGLIAGGPINEQFF. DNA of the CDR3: TGTGCCAGCAGTGAAGGCCTAATAGCGGGGGGGCCGATCAATGAGCAGTTCTTC.

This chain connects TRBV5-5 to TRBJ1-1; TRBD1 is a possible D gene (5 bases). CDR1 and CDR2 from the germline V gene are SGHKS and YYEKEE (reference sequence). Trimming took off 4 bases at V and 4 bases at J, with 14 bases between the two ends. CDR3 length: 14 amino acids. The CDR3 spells CASSRGGSLTEAFF. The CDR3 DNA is TGTGCCAGCAGCAGGGGAGGGTCCCTCACTGAAGCTTTCTTT. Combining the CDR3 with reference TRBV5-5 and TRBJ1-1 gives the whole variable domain DAGVTQSPTHLIKTRGQQVTLRCSPISGHKSVSWYQQVLGQGPQFIFQYYEKEERGRGNFPDRFSARQFPNYSSELNVNALLLGDSALYLCASSRGGSLTEAFFGQGTRLTVV.

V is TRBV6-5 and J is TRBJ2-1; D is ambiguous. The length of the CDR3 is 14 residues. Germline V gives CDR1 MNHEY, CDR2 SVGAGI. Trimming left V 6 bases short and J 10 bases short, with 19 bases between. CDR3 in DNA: TGTGCCAGCAGCCCCCCCCTCTTGGTGGGCGAGCAGTTCTTC. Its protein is CASSPPLLVGEQFF.

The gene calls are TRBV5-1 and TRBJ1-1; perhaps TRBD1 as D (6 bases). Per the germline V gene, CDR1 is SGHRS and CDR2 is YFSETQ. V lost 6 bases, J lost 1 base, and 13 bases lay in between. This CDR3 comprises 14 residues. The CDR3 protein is CASIPGTSNTEAFF. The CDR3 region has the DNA TGCGCCAGCATCCCCGGGACATCGAACACTGAAGCTTTCTTT.

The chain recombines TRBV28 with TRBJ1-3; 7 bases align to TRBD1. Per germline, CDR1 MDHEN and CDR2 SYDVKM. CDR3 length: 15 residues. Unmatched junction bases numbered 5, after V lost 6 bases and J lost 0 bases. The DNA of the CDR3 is TGTGCCAGCAGACCGACAGGGCACTCTGGAAACACCATATATTTT. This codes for CASRPTGHSGNTIYF.

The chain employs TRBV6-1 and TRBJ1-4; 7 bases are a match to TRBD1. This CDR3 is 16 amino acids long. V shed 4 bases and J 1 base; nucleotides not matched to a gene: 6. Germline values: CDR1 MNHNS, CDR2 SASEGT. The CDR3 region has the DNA TGTGCCAGCAGTGGACAGGGTATAGAAACTAATGAAAAACTGTTTTTT. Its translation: CASSGQGIETNEKLFF.

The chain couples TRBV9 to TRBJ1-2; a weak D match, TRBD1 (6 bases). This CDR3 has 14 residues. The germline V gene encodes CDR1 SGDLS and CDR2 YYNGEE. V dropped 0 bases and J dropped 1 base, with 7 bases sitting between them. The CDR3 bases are TGTGCCAGCAGCGTAGGGGACATTAACTATGGCTACACCTTC. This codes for CASSVGDINYGYTF.

In DNA, the CDR3 is TGCAGCGTTGGTACCCAGGGCTACACCTTC. Translating it yields CSVGTQGYTF. J is TRBJ1-2 and V is TRBV29-1; D not certain. The germline V gene has CDR1 SQVTM and CDR2 ANQGSEA. The V and J ends lost 4 bases and 8 bases respectively, with 8 bases between them. This CDR3 is built from 10 residues.

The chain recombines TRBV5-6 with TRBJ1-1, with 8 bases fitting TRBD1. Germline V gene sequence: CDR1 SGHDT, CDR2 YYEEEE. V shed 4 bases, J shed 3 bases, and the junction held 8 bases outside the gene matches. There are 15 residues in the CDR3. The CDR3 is CASSLRTGLYTEAFF. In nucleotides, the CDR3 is TGTGCCAGCAGCCTCCGGACAGGGCTTTACACTGAAGCTTTCTTT.

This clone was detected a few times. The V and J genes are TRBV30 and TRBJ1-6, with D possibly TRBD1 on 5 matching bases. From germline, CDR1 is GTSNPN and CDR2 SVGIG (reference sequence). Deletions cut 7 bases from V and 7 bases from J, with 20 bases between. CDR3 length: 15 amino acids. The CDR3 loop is CASMGPYKQNSPLHF. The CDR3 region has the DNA TGTGCCTCGATGGGGCCCTATAAGCAAAATTCACCCCTCCACTTT.

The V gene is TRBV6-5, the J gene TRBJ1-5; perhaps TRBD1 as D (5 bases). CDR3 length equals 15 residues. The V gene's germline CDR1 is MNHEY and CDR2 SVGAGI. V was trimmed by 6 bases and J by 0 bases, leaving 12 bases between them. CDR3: CASRREGNSNQPQHF. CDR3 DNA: TGTGCCAGCAGGAGGGAGGGGAATAGCAATCAGCCCCAGCATTTT.

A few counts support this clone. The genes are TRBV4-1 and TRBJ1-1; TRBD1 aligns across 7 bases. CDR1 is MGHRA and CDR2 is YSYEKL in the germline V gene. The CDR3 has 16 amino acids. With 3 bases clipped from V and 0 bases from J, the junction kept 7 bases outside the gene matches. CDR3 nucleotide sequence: TGCGCCAGCAGCCATTATTGGGACAGTATGAACACTGAAGCTTTCTTT. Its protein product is CASSHYWDSMNTEAFF.

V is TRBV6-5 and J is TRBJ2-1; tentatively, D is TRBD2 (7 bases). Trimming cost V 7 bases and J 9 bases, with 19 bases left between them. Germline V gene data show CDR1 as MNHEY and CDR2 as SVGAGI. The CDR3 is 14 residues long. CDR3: CASTDPGGAVEQFF. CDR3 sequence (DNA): TGTGCCAGCACCGATCCTGGGGGGGCGGTTGAGCAGTTCTTC.

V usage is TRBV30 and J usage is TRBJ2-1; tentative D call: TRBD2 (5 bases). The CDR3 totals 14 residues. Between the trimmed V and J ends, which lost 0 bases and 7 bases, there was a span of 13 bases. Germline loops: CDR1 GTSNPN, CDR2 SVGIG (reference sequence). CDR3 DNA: TGTGCCTGGAGTGTACCGGGAAGGAGGAATGAGCAGTTCTTC. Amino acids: CAWSVPGRRNEQFF.

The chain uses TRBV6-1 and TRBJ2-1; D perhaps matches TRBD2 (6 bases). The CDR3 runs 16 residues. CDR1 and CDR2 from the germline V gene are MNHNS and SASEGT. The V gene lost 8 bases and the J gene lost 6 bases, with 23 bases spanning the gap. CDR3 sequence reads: CASGGPGLQYLNEQFF. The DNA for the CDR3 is TGTGCCAGCGGTGGACCGGGACTCCAATATCTCAATGAGCAGTTCTTC.

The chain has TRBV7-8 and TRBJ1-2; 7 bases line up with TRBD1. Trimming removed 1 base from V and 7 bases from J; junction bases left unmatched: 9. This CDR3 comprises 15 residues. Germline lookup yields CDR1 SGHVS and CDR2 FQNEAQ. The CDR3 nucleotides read TGTGCCAGCAGCTTAGAGGAGGGGGCGCTTCCTGGCTACACCTTC. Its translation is CASSLEEGALPGYTF.

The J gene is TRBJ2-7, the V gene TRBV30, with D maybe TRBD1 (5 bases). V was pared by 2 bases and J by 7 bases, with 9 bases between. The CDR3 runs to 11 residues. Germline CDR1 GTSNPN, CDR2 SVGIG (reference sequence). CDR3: CAWSQGDEQYF. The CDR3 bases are TGTGCCTGGAGTCAGGGTGATGAGCAGTACTTC.

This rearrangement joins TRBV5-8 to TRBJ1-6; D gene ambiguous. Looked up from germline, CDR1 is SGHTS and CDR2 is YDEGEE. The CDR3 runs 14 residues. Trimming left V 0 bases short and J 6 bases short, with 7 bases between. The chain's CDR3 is CASSLVGINSPLHF. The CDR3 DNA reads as TGTGCCAGCAGCTTGGTCGGGATTAATTCACCCCTCCACTTT.

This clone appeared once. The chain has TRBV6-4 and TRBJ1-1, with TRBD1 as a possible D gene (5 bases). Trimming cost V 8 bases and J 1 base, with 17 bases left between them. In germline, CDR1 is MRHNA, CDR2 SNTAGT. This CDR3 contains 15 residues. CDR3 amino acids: CASPPVQGGNTEAFF. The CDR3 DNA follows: TGTGCCAGCCCACCAGTTCAGGGTGGGAACACTGAAGCTTTCTTT.

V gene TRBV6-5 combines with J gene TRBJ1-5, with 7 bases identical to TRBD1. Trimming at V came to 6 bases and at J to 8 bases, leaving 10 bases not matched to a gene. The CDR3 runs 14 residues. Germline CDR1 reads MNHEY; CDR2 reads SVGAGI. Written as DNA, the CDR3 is TGTGCCAGCAGACCATATCAGGGGGAGAAGCCCCAGCATTTT. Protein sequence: CASRPYQGEKPQHF.

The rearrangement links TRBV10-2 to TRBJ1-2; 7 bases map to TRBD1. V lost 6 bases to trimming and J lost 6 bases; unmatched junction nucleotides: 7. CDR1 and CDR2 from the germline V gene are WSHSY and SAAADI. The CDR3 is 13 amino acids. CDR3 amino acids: CASRGGGTDGYTF. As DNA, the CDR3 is TGCGCCAGCAGAGGAGGGGGCACGGATGGCTACACCTTC.